These 22 T cell receptor beta chains were sequenced from one sample in a study of blood T cell repertoires in COVID-19. This table comes from immunoSEQ multiplex PCR, and its TCRdb copy is limited to in-frame clones, with some not included. The top ten hold approximately 10% of the sample, which has some 270,000 clones, approximately 83% seen once. Sequencing input: peripheral blood. These receptors originate from a woman between 70 and 85 years old with acute or convalescent COVID-19.

The chain couples TRBV6-5 to TRBJ2-5, with TRBD1 identical over 8 bases. There are 13 residues in the CDR3. Germline V gives CDR1 MNHEY, CDR2 SVGAGI. Germline trimming cut 7 bases from V and 5 bases from J; bases unmatched to any gene: 6. CDR3 nucleotide sequence: TGTGCCAGCATTACAGGGGGTATGGAGACCCAGTACTTC. This sequence encodes CASITGGMETQYF.

V and J are TRBV5-1 and TRBJ1-3, with TRBD1 matching 8 bases. Trimming took 2 bases from V and 3 from J; bases not matched to a gene: 4. CDR3 length equals 15 residues. Germline CDR1 and CDR2: SGHRS and YFSETQ. CDR3 in amino acids: CASSLEDRVGNTIYF. For the CDR3, the DNA is TGCGCCAGCAGCTTAGAGGACAGGGTTGGAAACACCATATATTTT.

The chain couples TRBV2 to TRBJ2-2; the match to TRBD2 covers 8 bases. The V gene end was trimmed by 0 bases and the J gene end by 3 bases; junction bases not matched to a gene: 3. Germline lookup yields CDR1 SNHLY and CDR2 FYNNEI. The CDR3 length is 16 residues. The DNA for the CDR3 is TGTGCCAGCAGTGAAGCCGCTAGCGGGCACACCGGGGAGCTGTTTTTT. It specifies CASSEAASGHTGELFF.

This chain links TRBV7-2 with TRBJ2-1, with 12 nucleotides matching TRBD2. The CDR3 sequence is 16 residues long. V lost 5 bases, J lost 8 bases, and 10 bases stayed unmatched. The germline gives CDR1 SGHTA, CDR2 FQGNSA. The CDR3 DNA reads TGTGCCAGCAGCCCCCGACTAGCGGGGGAGGTGTATGAGCAGTTCTTC. This encodes CASSPRLAGEVYEQFF.

The J gene is TRBJ1-2, the V gene TRBV12-3 or TRBV12-4, with D possibly TRBD1 on 5 matching bases. The CDR3 spans 13 residues. V lost 6 bases and J lost 8, with 16 bases in between. CDR3 loop: CASRTTGERGYTF. CDR3 DNA: TGTGCCAGCAGAACCACGGGGGAAAGGGGCTACACCTTC.

The genes are TRBV18 and TRBJ2-2; 9 bases line up with TRBD2. J was trimmed by 6 bases and V by 3 bases; bases with no gene match: 2. This CDR3 region has 14 residues. Germline V gene data show CDR1 as KGHSH and CDR2 as LQKENI. This chain's CDR3 is CASSPPSGAGELFF. CDR3 coding DNA: TGTGCCAGCTCACCTCCTAGCGGGGCCGGGGAGCTGTTTTTT.

The CDR3 coding sequence is TGTGCCAGCAGCCCTGGGACTAGCGGGGCATACAATGAGCAGTTCTTC. Amino acids: CASSPGTSGAYNEQFF. This chain uses TRBV3-1 (or the pseudogene TRBV3-2) with TRBJ2-1; 13 nucleotides match TRBD2. With V trimmed by 4 bases and J by 4 bases, 4 bases remained unmatched. Germline values: CDR1 LGHDT, CDR2 YNNKEL (reference sequence). The CDR3 runs 16 residues.

This chain joins TRBV7-9 and TRBJ1-4; tentative D call: TRBD1 (6 bases). The CDR3 is 14 residues long. V lost 8 bases and J lost 6, with 16 bases in between. Germline V gene sequence: CDR1 SEHNR, CDR2 FQNEAQ (reference sequence). For the CDR3, the DNA is TGTGCCAGCCTCGGGTGGGGGCTAGATGAAAAACTGTTTTTT. This gives the protein CASLGWGLDEKLFF.

For the CDR3, the DNA is TGTGCCAGCAGTGACCCCGCAACAGGGGCGGGTGAAGCTTTCTTT. Protein product: CASSDPATGAGEAFF. This sequence joins TRBV6-1 and TRBJ1-1, with 7 nucleotides matching TRBD1. CDR1 and CDR2 (germline): MNHNS, SASEGT. V lost 3 bases, J lost 7 bases, and 11 bases stayed unmatched. There are 15 residues in the CDR3.

The genes are TRBV2 and TRBJ1-5, with D possibly being TRBD1 (5 bases). V was clipped by 6 bases and J by 3 bases, with 12 bases between them. Germline V CDR1 and CDR2: SNHLY, FYNNEI. CDR3 size: 14 residues. CDR3 sequence (DNA): TGTGCCAGCAGCCTCGACAGTGTCAATCAGCCCCAGCATTTT. It translates to CASSLDSVNQPQHF.

The rearrangement uses TRBV7-9 and TRBJ2-1; 11 positions agree with TRBD2. V gave up 4 bases and J gave up 9 bases; unmatched junction bases: 8. There are 15 residues in the CDR3. Looked up from germline, CDR1 is SEHNR and CDR2 is FQNEAQ (reference sequence). In DNA, the CDR3 is TGTGCCAGCAGCTCGACTAGCGGGGTCTTCGCTGAGCAGTTCTTC. This codes for CASSSTSGVFAEQFF.

The CDR3 sequence: CASSATGDGNTEAFF. DNA for the CDR3: TGTGCCAGCAGCGCCACGGGGGATGGGAACACTGAAGCTTTCTTT. The gene calls are TRBV9 and TRBJ1-1; weak D call: TRBD1 (5 bases). The V gene lost 3 bases and the J gene lost 1 base, with 13 bases spanning the gap. Germline V gene lookup returns CDR1 SGDLS and CDR2 YYNGEE. This CDR3 comprises 15 residues.

This clone turned up a few times. V usage is TRBV4-1 and J usage is TRBJ1-5; tentatively, D is TRBD1 (5 bases). Trimming pared 1 base from V and 3 bases from J, leaving 10 bases between. This CDR3 comprises 15 residues. Germline V gene lookup returns CDR1 MGHRA and CDR2 YSYEKL. CDR3 DNA: TGCGCCAGCAGCCAAGCCCGACAGATCAATCAGCCCCAGCATTTT. Translation: CASSQARQINQPQHF.

This chain uses TRBV9 with TRBJ1-3; 7 nucleotides align to TRBD1. Trimming at V came to 4 bases and at J to 0 bases, leaving 4 bases not matched to a gene. Per germline, CDR1 SGDLS and CDR2 YYNGEE. The CDR3 consists of 15 residues. In DNA form, the CDR3 reads TGTGCCAGCAGCCCGACAGGGAACTCTGGAAACACCATATATTTT. Translating gives CASSPTGNSGNTIYF.

This sequence joins TRBV29-1 and TRBJ1-4, with D maybe TRBD1 (5 bases). CDR3 size: 13 residues. The V end lost 3 bases, the J end lost 5 bases, and 10 bases lay between the germline ends. The V gene's germline CDR1 is SQVTM and CDR2 ANQGSEA. The CDR3 loop is CSVEGEVNEKLFF. The CDR3 nucleotides are TGCAGCGTTGAGGGGGAGGTGAATGAAAAACTGTTTTTT.

The chain has TRBV20-1 and TRBJ2-1; 7 nucleotides agree with TRBD2. V shed 4 bases and J 5 bases; nucleotides not matched to a gene: 14. The CDR3 has 16 residues. Germline CDR1 reads DFQATT; CDR2 reads SNEGSKA (reference sequence). The CDR3 sequence is CSAIEMRLADHNEQFF. Here the CDR3 DNA reads TGCAGTGCTATTGAGATGCGGCTAGCGGATCACAATGAGCAGTTCTTC.

The V and J genes are TRBV5-6 and TRBJ1-2, with D maybe TRBD1 (6 bases). Germline V lookup: CDR1 SGHDT, CDR2 YYEEEE. CDR3 length: 15 residues. The germline V and J ends were trimmed by 4 bases and 4 bases, with 17 bases remaining between them. CDR3 DNA sequence: TGTGCCAGCAGCGCCCAGGGGCCAGGGAGCTATGGCTACACCTTC. Its translation is CASSAQGPGSYGYTF.

This chain joins TRBV30 and TRBJ1-1; a possible D gene is TRBD1 (6 bases). Per the germline V gene, CDR1 is GTSNPN and CDR2 is SVGIG (reference sequence). The CDR3 is 14 amino acids. Trimming stripped 3 bases from V and 1 base from J, with 12 bases between. CDR3 residues: CAWRGDTPNTEAFF. CDR3 coding DNA: TGTGCCTGGAGGGGGGACACTCCGAACACTGAAGCTTTCTTT.

The chain links TRBV11-2 to TRBJ2-1, with 7 nucleotides matching TRBD2. The germline V gene has CDR1 SGHAT and CDR2 FQNNGV. Trimming cost V 4 bases and J 6 bases; bases outside gene matches: 6. CDR3 length equals 14 residues. DNA of the CDR3: TGTGCCAGCAGCTGGGGGGGAAGAGGCAATGAGCAGTTCTTC. This sequence encodes CASSWGGRGNEQFF.

The rearrangement uses TRBV10-3 and TRBJ2-2, with D uncertain. The CDR3 has 14 amino acids. Trimming removed 1 base from V and 6 bases from J, with 9 bases in between. The germline gives CDR1 ENHRY, CDR2 SYGVKD. CDR3 protein: CAISELAPSGELFF. CDR3 sequence (DNA): TGTGCCATCAGTGAGTTGGCTCCGTCCGGGGAGCTGTTTTTT.

The CDR3: CASSMARDGNQPQHF. The CDR3 bases are TGTGCCAGTAGTATGGCCAGGGATGGAAATCAGCCCCAGCATTTT. The V call is TRBV19, the J call TRBJ1-5; TRBD1 is a possible D gene (5 bases). The V end was cut by 3 bases, the J end by 4 bases, with 13 bases between. Germline V CDR1 and CDR2: LNHDA, SQIVND (reference sequence). The CDR3 contains 15 residues.

The chain combines TRBV3-1 (or the pseudogene TRBV3-2) with TRBJ1-1; D call uncertain. V lost 2 bases and J lost 7, with 20 bases in between. CDR1 LGHDT and CDR2 YNNKEL come from the germline V gene (reference sequence). This CDR3 has 16 amino acids. CDR3 sequence (DNA): TGTGCCAGCAGCCAACACACTACGAGGAGGATGGTTGAAGCTTTCTTT. Translating it yields CASSQHTTRRMVEAFF.